These T cell receptor beta chains were read from a single sample in a study of OX40 agonist ivuxolimab in advanced cancers. Sequenced by immunoSEQ multiplex PCR; TCRdb stores in-frame clones only, minus some. The sample lists 60,000 to 75,000 clones, about 90% occurring once. The specimen comprised CD4+ or CD8+ T cells sorted from blood, sampled in a trial of the OX40 agonist ivuxolimab. These receptors were collected from an adult with an advanced solid tumor such as melanoma, head and neck, liver or kidney cancer. The CDR3 runs from the conserved cysteine through the conserved F or W. A D gene is named only where the DNA matches it firmly. The size of a clone is reported for some rows only, either as once, few or many, or as a class for expanded clones.

D	V	J	size	CDR3	DNA
.	TRBV5-1	TRBJ2-3	once	CASSLFVGEDTQYF	TGCGCCAGCAGCTTGTTCGTTGGCGAAGATACGCAGTATTTT
TRBD2	TRBV28	TRBJ2-1	once	CASSSTSGNNEQFF	TGTGCCAGCAGTTCTACTAGCGGGAACAATGAGCAGTTCTTC
TRBD2	TRBV11-3	TRBJ2-4	.	CASSSRAGLGNIQYF	TGTGCCAGCAGCTCCCGAGCGGGGCTCGGGAACATTCAGTACTTC
TRBD2	TRBV14	TRBJ2-1	once	CASSQEGAGGPNEQFF	TGTGCCAGCAGCCAAGAAGGGGCGGGAGGGCCCAATGAGCAGTTCTTC
.	TRBV27	TRBJ2-4	.	CASSLQRDPLIWKNIQYF	TGTGCCAGCAGTTTGCAACGGGATCCCCTGATTTGGAAAAACATTCAGTACTTC
TRBD2	TRBV4-2	TRBJ2-1	.	CASSQAGTSGRNEQFF	TGTGCCAGCAGCCAGGCCGGGACTAGCGGGAGGAATGAGCAGTTCTTC
.	TRBV4-2	TRBJ2-5	.	CASSQDMGKGGETQYF	TGTGCCAGCAGCCAAGATATGGGAAAGGGTGGCGAGACCCAGTACTTC
.	TRBV5-1	TRBJ2-7	.	CASSFDGLNYEQYF	TGCGCCAGCAGCTTCGACGGTTTGAACTACGAGCAGTACTTC
TRBD1	TRBV19	TRBJ1-5	.	CASSIELTGGQPQHF	TGTGCCAGTAGTATAGAGCTCACAGGGGGCCAGCCCCAGCATTTT
.	TRBV9	TRBJ2-5	.	CASSVAGVRETQYF	TGTGCCAGCAGCGTAGCGGGAGTTCGGGAGACCCAGTACTTC
TRBD1	TRBV5-6	TRBJ2-5	.	CASSYIQGGETQYF	TGTGCCAGCAGCTATATACAGGGGGGAGAGACCCAGTACTTC
TRBD2	TRBV7-8	TRBJ2-7	.	CASSRGLAGGHDEQYF	TGTGCCAGCAGCCGTGGACTAGCGGGAGGGCATGACGAGCAGTACTTC
.	TRBV11-2	TRBJ2-7	.	CASSTDIVYEQYF	TGTGCCAGCAGCACGGACATTGTCTACGAGCAGTACTTC
TRBD2	TRBV7-2	TRBJ2-3	.	CASSPRESTDTQYF	TGTGCCAGCAGCCCGCGGGAGAGCACAGATACGCAGTATTTT
.	TRBV6-1	TRBJ1-2	once	CASRETGGGYGYTF	TGTGCCAGCAGGGAGACGGGCGGGGGGTATGGCTACACCTTC
.	TRBV7-2	TRBJ2-7	.	CASSLRADSYEQYF	TGTGCCAGCAGCCTTCGAGCGGACTCCTACGAGCAGTACTTC
TRBD1	TRBV28	TRBJ1-4	.	CASRPGGAGNEKLFF	TGTGCCAGCAGGCCAGGGGGCGCGGGTAATGAAAAACTGTTTTTT
TRBD2	TRBV7-3	TRBJ2-5	.	CASSPKPGLAGEAETQYF	TGTGCCAGCAGCCCCAAGCCGGGACTAGCGGGAGAGGCAGAGACCCAGTACTTC
.	TRBV16	TRBJ2-3	.	CASSLGTISTDTQYF	TGTGCCAGCAGCCTGGGGACCATTAGCACAGATACGCAGTATTTT
.	TRBV28	TRBJ2-1	.	CASSSATSYNEQFF	TGTGCCAGCAGTTCGGCGACTAGTTACAATGAGCAGTTCTTC
.	TRBV19	TRBJ2-5	.	CASSMRDGVTQYF	TGTGCCAGTAGTATGCGGGACGGTGTAACCCAGTACTTC
.	TRBV29-1	TRBJ2-4	.	CSVEDKALGAKNIQYF	TGCAGCGTTGAAGATAAGGCATTGGGAGCCAAAAACATTCAGTACTTC